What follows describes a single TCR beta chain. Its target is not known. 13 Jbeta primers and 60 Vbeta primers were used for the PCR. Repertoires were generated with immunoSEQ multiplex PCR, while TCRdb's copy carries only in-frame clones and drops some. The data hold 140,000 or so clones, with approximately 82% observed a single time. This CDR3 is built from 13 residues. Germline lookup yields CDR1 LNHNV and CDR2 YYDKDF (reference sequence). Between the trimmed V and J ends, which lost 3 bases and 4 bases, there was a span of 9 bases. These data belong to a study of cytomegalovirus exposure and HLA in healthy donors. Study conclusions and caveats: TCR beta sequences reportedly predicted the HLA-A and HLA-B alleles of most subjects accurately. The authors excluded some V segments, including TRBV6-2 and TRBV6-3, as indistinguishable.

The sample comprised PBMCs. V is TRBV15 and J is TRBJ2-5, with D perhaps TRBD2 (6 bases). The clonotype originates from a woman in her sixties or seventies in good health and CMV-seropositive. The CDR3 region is CATSREGSETQYF. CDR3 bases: TGTGCCACCAGCAGGGAGGGCTCAGAGACCCAGTACTTC. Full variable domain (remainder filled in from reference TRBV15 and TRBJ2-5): DAMVIQNPRYQVTQFGKPVTLSCSQTLNHNVMYWYQQKSSQAPKLLFHYYDKDFNNEADTPDNFQSRRPNTSFCFLDIRSPGLGDTAMYLCATSREGSETQYFGPGTRLLVL.